This entry is about one T cell receptor beta chain. Its antigen remains undetermined. No per-base quality is available; no much larger clone lies one base away. According to the study, the label for this sample's treatment or condition signals: allogeneic hematopoietic cell transplantation with graft depleted of TCRalphabeta T cells and CD19 B cells. The children who served as transplant recipients had been given grafts of TCRalphabeta/CD19-depleted allogeneic hematopoietic cells. Taken from the germline V gene, the CDR1 and CDR2 loops are SGHTA and FQGNSA. Trimming takes 1 base off V and 1 base off J; junction bases not matched to a gene: 5. From its cysteine to its phenylalanine, the CDR3 spans 17 amino acids. The only DNA kept is the CDR3, 51 bases in frame from the first base. Receptor amplification or capture employed PCR. The sequencer listed for this sample is Illumina HiSeq 2500. TCR libraries were prepared with molecular barcoding, using unique molecular identifiers to normalize TCRbeta repertoire quantification. TCRdb trimmed public reads at Q25 via fastp, called clones via MiXCR and kept in-frame beta chains. Rows with a matching CDR3 protein are joined into one entry that keeps the most common DNA and genes. The sample table lists around 580,000 distinct CDR3 sequences, 20% to 25% of them with a count of one. Around 14% of the sample comes from the top ten.

This entry is derived from a study of T-cell reconstitution after alpha-beta-depleted transplantation in children (TCRdb year 2016). Study-level background: Using TCR repertoire profiling, the study followed T-cell immune reconstitution in a quantitative way in children after TCRalphabeta/CD19-depleted allogeneic hematopoietic cell transplantation.

What the research found in general, with its limitations: The frequencies of hyperexpanded clones fell over the following months, and after one year, T-cell counts and TCRbeta diversity were mostly attributed to newly produced T cells. The apparently early recovery of alphabetaT-cell counts about two months after transplant reportedly depended on only several hundred rapidly expanded clones that came from non-depleted graft cells. In some patients, high TCRbeta diversity at day 60 was attributed to recipient T cells and intrathymic progenitors that had survived conditioning.

This TCR came from a boy in the first two years of life who had a stem cell transplant for acute myeloid leukemia, so the T cells may come from the graft donor. This receptor chain uses TRBV7-2 and TRBJ2-1; 9 of the junction bases match TRBD2. The sequencing here drew on PBMCs, mostly from graft donor cells, taken 360 days after TCRalphabeta/CD19-depleted stem cell transplant. For the CDR3, the sequence is CASSLVILAGSYNEQFF. The bases read TGTGCCAGCAGCTTAGTGATACTAGCGGGTTCCTACAATGAGCAGTTCTTC.